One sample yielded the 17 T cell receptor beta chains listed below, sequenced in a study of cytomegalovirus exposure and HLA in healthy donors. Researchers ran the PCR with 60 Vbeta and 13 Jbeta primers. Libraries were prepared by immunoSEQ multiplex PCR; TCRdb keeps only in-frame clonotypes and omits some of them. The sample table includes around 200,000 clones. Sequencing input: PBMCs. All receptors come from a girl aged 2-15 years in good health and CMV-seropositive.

The CDR3 sequence: CASSYSDGNYEQYF. The DNA for the CDR3 is TGTGCCAGCAGTTACTCGGACGGGAACTACGAGCAGTACTTC. The chain joins TRBV6-5 to TRBJ2-7; possibly TRBD2 for D (5 bases). CDR1 MNHEY and CDR2 SVGAGI come from the germline V gene. V lost 0 bases, J lost 3 bases, and 9 bases lay in between. There are 14 residues in the CDR3.

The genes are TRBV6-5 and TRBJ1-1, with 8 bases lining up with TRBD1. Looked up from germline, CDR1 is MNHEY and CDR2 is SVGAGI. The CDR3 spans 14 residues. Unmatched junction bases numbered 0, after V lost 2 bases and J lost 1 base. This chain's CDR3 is CASSYGTGNTEAFF. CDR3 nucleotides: TGTGCCAGCAGTTACGGGACAGGGAACACTGAAGCTTTCTTT.

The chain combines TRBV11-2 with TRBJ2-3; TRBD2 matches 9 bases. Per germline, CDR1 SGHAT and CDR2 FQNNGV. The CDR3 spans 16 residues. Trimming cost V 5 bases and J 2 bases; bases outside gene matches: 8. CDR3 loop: CASSILAGALTDTQYF. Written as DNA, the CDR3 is TGTGCCAGCAGCATCTTAGCGGGAGCTCTCACAGATACGCAGTATTTT.

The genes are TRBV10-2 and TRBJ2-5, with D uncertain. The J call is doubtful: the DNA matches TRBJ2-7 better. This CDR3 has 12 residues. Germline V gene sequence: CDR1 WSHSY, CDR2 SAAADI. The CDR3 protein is CASSARSVEQYF. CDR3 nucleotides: TGCGCCAGCAGTGCTAGGTCGGTCGAGCAGTACTTC.

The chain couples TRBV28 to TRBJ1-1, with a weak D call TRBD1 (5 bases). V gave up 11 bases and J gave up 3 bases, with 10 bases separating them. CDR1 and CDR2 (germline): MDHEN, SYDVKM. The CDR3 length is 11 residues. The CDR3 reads CACRGYTEAFF. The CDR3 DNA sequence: TGTGCCTGCCGGGGGTACACTGAAGCTTTCTTT.

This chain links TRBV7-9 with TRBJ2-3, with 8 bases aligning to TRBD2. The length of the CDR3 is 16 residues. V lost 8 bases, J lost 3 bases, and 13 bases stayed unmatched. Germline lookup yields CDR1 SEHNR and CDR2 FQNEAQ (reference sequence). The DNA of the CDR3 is TGTGCCAGCGAGGACGGGAGGGCCCCGAGGACAGATACGCAGTATTTT. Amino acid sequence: CASEDGRAPRTDTQYF.

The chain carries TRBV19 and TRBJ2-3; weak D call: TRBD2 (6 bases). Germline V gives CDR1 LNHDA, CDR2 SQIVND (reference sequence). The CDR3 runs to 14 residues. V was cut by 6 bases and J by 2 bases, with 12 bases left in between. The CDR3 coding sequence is TGTGCCAGTAGCCTTAGCGGACTCACAGATACGCAGTATTTT. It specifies CASSLSGLTDTQYF.

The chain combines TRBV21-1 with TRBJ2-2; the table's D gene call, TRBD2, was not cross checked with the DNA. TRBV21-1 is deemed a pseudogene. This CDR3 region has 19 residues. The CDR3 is CASSAPGLAGGKNTGELFF. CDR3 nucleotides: TGTGCCAGCAGCGCTCCGGGACTAGCGGGAGGGAAGAACACCGGGGAGCTGTTTTTT.

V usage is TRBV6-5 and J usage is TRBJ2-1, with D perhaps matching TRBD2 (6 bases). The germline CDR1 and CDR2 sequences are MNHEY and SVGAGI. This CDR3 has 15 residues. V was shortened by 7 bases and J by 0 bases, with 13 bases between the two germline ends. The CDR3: CASISGGSSYNEQFF. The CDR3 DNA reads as TGTGCCAGCATAAGCGGAGGGAGCTCCTACAATGAGCAGTTCTTC.

Here the CDR3 reads CASSLIPGTRGLNQQFF. CDR3 sequence (DNA): TGTGCCAGCAGCTTAATACCCGGGACTAGGGGGTTGAATCAGCAGTTCTTC. The V and J genes are TRBV11-2 and TRBJ2-1; TRBD2 aligns across 8 bases. The CDR3 has 17 amino acids. V was pared by 2 bases and J by 11 bases, with 17 bases of the junction left unmatched. Germline V gene lookup returns CDR1 SGHAT and CDR2 FQNNGV.

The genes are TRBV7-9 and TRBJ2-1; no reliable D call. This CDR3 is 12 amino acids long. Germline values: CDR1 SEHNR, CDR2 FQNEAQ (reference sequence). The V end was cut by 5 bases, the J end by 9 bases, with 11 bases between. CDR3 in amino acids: CASSQILIEQFF. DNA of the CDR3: TGTGCCAGCAGCCAAATTCTAATTGAGCAGTTCTTC. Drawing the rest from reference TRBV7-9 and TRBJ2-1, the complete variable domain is DTGVSQNPRHKITKRGQNVTFRCDPISEHNRLYWYRQTLGQGPEFLTYFQNEAQLEKSRLLSDRFSAERPKGSFSTLEIQRTEQGDSAMYLCASSQILIEQFFGPGTRLTVL.

The CDR3 DNA follows: TGTGCCAGCAGCTTACGACTAGCGGGACATGATACGCAGTATTTT. Residues: CASSLRLAGHDTQYF. The chain employs TRBV7-3 and TRBJ2-3; the match to TRBD2 covers 11 bases. The CDR3 is 15 amino acids. V trimming: 2 bases; J trimming: 6 bases; junction bases outside the gene matches: 4. Germline V gives CDR1 SGHTA, CDR2 FQGTGA.

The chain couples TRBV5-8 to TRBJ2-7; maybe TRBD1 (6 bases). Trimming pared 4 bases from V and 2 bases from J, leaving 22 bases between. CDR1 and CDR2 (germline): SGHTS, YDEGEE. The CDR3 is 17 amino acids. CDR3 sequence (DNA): TGTGCCAGCAGCAGATCCAAGGGACACACAAAGGCCTACGAGCAGTACTTC. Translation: CASSRSKGHTKAYEQYF.

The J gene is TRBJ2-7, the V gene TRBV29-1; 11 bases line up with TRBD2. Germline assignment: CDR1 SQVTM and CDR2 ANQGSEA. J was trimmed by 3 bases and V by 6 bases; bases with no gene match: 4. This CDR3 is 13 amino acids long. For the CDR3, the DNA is TGCAGCGTCCTACTAGCGGGAGACTACGAGCAGTACTTC. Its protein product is CSVLLAGDYEQYF.

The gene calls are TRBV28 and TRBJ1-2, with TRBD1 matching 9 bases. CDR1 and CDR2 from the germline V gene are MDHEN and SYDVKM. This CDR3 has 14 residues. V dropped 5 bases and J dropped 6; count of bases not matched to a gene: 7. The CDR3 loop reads CASSAVWTGDGYTF. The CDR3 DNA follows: TGTGCCAGCAGTGCCGTTTGGACAGGGGATGGCTACACCTTC.

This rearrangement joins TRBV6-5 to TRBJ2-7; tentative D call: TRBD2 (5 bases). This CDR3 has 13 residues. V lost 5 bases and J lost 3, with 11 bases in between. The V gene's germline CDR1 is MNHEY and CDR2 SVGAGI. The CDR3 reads CASSRLDFYEQYF. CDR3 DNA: TGTGCCAGCAGTCGATTGGACTTCTACGAGCAGTACTTC.

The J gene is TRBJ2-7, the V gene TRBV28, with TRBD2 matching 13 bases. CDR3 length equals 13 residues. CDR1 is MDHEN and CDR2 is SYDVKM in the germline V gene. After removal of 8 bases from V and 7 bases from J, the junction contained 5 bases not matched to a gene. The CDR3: CASFSGLAGEQYF. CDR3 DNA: TGTGCCAGCTTTTCGGGACTAGCGGGAGAGCAGTACTTC.